Detailed here is one TCR beta chain. This sample was taken from a study of blood T cell repertoires in COVID-19. As for the study in general: The analysed material was cDNA or gDNA that came from T cells, B-cell-depleted T cells, or PBMCs.

Profiled with immunoSEQ multiplex PCR; TCRdb holds only in-frame clones, not every one. The sample lists around 130,000 clones, roughly 72% occurring once. V shed 4 bases and J shed 3 bases, with 8 bases lying between them. Germline V gene lookup returns CDR1 SGHRS and CDR2 YFSETQ. The CDR3 length is 12 residues. This TCR was recovered from a human donor in a cohort sampled during active COVID-19. Material for sequencing was peripheral blood. This chain joins TRBV5-1 and TRBJ2-7, with D uncertain. Here the CDR3 reads CASSRGDYEQYF. The CDR3 bases are TGCGCCAGCAGCCGCGGTGACTACGAGCAGTACTTC.